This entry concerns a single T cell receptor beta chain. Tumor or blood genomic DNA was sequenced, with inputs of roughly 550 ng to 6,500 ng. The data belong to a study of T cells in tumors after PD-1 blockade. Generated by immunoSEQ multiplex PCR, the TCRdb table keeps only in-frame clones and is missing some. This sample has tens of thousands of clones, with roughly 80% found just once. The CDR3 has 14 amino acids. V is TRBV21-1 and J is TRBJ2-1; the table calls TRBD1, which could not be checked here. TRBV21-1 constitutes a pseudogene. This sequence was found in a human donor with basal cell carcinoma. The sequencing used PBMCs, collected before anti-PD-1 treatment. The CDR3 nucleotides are TGTGCCAGCAACCATGGGACACTATACAATGAGCAGTTCTTC. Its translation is CASNHGTLYNEQFF.